This T cell receptor beta chain was observed in a study of shared clonotypes between healthy human individuals. Clones were sequenced by immunoSEQ multiplex PCR, and TCRdb holds only the in-frame ones, with some missing. Altogether under 1,900,000 clones are present, just under 99% being singletons, with the ten largest covering 0.36%. For this clone: Its antigen is currently unknown. Other DNA sequences in the sample encode the same CDR3.

Study results and limitations: Generation probabilities were higher for clonotypes shared across all four sorted-subset donors than for unshared ones. Rarefaction indicated that sorted-subset sequencing remained incomplete although depth was large.

The CDR3 covers 11 residues. V lost 5 bases and J lost 4, with 3 bases in between. Per germline, CDR1 MNHEY and CDR2 SMNVEV (reference sequence). The material sequenced was naive CD4+ T cells sorted from blood. Subset here: CD45RA+ positively selected. J is TRBJ2-1 and V is TRBV27, with D uncertain. This clonotype was obtained from a man in his thirties or forties in good health. Written as DNA, the CDR3 is TGTGCCAGCAGTCATTACAATGAGCAGTTCTTC. Amino acids: CASSHYNEQFF.